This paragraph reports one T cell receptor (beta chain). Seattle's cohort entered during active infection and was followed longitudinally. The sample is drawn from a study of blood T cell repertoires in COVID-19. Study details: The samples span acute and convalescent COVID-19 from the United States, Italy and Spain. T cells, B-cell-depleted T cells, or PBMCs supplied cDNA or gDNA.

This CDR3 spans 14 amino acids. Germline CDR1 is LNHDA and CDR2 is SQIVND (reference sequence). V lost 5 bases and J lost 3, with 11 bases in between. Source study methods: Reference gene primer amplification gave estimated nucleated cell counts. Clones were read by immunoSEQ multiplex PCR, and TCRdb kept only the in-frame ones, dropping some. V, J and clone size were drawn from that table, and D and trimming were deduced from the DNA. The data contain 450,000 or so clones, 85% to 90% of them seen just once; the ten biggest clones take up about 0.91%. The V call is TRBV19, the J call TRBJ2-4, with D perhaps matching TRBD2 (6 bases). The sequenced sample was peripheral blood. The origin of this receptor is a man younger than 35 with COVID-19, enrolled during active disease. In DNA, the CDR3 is TGTGCCAGTAGTCCCCCCGGGGGCAAAAACATTCAGTACTTC. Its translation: CASSPPGGKNIQYF.